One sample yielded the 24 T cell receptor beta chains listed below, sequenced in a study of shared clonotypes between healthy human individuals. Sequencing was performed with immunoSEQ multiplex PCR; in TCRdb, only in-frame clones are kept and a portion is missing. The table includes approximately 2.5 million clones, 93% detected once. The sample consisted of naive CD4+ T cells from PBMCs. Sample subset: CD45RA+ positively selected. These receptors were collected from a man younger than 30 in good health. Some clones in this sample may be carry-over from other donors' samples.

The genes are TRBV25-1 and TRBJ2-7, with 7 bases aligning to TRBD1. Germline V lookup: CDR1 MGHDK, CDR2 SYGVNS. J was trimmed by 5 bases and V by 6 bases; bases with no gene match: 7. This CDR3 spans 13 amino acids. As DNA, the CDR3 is TGTGCCAGCAGGGCTCAGGGGGTGAACGAGCAGTACTTC. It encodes CASRAQGVNEQYF.

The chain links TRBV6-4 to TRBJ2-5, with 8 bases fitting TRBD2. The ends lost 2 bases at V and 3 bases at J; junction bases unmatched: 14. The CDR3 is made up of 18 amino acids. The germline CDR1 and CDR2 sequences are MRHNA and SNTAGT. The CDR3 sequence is CASSDGRGGNYGEETQYF. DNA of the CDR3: TGTGCCAGCAGTGACGGACGGGGGGGAAATTATGGGGAAGAGACCCAGTACTTC.

This CDR3 is CASSKVGEGPNSCANSNQPQHF. CDR3 coding DNA: TGTGCCAGCAGCAAAGTTGGGGAAGGCCCTAATTCCTGTGCCAATAGCAATCAGCCCCAGCATTTT. The chain links TRBV21-1 to TRBJ1-5. TRBV21-1 is designated a pseudogene. The CDR3 has 22 residues.

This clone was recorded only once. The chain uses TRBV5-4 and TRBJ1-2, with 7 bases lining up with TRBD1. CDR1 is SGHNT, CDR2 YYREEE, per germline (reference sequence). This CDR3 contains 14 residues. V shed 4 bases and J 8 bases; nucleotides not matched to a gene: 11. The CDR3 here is CASSQERDRGGYTF. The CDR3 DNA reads TGTGCCAGCAGCCAAGAAAGGGACAGAGGCGGCTACACCTTC.

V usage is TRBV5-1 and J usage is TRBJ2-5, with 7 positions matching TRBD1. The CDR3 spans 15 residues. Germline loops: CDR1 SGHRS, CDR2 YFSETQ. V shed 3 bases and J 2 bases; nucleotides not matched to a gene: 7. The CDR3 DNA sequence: TGCGCCAGCAGCTACCTCGGGGACAGTCAAGAGACCCAGTACTTC. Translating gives CASSYLGDSQETQYF.

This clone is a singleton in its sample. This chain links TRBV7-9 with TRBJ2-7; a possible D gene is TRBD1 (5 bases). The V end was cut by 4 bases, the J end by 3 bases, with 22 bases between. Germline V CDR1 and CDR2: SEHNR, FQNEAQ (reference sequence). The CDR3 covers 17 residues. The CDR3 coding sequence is TGTGCCAGCAGCTGGTCCACGCGGCGGACACAAAACTACGAGCAGTACTTC. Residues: CASSWSTRRTQNYEQYF.

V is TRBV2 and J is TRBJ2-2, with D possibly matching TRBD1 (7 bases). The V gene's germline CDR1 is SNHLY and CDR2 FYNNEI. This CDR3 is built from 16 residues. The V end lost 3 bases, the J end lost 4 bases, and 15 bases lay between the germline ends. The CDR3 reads CASSDPGQGGTGELFF. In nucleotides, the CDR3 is TGTGCCAGCAGTGATCCAGGGCAGGGGGGCACCGGGGAGCTGTTTTTT.

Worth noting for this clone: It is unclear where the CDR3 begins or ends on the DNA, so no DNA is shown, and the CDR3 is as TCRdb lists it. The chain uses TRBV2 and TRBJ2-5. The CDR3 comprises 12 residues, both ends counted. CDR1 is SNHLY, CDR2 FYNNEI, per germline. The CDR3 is CASSVGGGAPDF.

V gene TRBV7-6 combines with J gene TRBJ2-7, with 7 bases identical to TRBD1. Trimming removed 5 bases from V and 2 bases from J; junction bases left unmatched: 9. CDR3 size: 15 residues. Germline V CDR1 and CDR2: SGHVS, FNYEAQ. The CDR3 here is CASSEQGLTPYEQYF. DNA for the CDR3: TGTGCCAGCAGCGAACAGGGGTTAACCCCCTACGAGCAGTACTTC.

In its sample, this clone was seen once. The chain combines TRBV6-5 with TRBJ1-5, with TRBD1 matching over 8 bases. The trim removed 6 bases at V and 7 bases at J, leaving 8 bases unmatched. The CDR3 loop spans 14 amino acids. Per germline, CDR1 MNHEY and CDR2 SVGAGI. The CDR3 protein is CASSQGQGRQPQHF. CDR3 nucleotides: TGTGCCAGCAGCCAAGGACAGGGCAGACAGCCCCAGCATTTT.

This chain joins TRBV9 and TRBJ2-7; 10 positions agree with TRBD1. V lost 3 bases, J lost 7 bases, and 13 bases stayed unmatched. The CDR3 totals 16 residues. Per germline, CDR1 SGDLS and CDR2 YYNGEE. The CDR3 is CASSGSSGTGVREQYF. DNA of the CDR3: TGTGCCAGCAGCGGTAGTTCCGGGACAGGGGTTCGTGAGCAGTACTTC. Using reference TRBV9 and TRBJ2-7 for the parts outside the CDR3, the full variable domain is DSGVTQTPKHLITATGQRVTLRCSPRSGDLSVYWYQQSLDQGLQFLIQYYNGEERAKGNILERFSAQQFPDLHSELNLSSLELGDSALYFCASSGSSGTGVREQYFGPGTRLTVT.

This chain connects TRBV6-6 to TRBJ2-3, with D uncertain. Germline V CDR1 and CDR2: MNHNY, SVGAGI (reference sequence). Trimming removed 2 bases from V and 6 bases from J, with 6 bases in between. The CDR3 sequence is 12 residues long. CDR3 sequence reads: CASSYQSDTQYF. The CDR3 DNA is TGTGCCAGCAGTTACCAGTCTGATACGCAGTATTTT.

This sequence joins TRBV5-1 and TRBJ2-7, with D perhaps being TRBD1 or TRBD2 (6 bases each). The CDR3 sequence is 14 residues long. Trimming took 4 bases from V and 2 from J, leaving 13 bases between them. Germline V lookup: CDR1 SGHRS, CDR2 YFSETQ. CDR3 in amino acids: CASSQTGATYEQYF. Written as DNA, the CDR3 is TGCGCCAGCAGCCAAACGGGGGCCACCTACGAGCAGTACTTC.

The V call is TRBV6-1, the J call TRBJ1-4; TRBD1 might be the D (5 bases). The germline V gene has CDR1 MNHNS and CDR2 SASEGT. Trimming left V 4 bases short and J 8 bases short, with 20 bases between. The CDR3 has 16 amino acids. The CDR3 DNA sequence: TGTGCCAGCAGTGCCCTGGGTGGGACCGGCGGCGAAAAACTGTTTTTT. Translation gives CASSALGGTGGEKLFF.

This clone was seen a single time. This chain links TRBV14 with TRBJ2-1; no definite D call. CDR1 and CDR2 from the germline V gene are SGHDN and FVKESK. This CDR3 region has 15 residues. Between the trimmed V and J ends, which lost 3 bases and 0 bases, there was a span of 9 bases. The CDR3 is CASSQVPSSYNEQFF. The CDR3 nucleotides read TGTGCCAGCAGCCAGGTTCCGAGCTCCTACAATGAGCAGTTCTTC.

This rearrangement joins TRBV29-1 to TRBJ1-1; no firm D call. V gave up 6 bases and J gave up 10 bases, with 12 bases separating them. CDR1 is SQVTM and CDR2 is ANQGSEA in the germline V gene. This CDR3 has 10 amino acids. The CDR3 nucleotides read TGCAGCGTACGTCAAAAGGGAGCTTTCTTT. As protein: CSVRQKGAFF.

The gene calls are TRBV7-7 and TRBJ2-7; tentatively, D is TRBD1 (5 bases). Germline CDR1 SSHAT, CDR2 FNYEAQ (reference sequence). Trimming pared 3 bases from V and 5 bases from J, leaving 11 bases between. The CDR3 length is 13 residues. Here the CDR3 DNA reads TGTGCCAGCAGCTTGGGGTTAGGGGACGAGCAGTACTTC. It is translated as CASSLGLGDEQYF.

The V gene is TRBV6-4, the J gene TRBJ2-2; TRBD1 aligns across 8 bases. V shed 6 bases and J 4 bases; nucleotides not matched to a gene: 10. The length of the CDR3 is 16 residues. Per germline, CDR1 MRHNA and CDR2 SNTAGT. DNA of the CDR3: TGTGCCAGCAGCAGCGGACAGGGCCTTTCCACCGGGGAGCTGTTTTTT. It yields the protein CASSSGQGLSTGELFF.

This CDR3 reads CASSGGTSGSYEQYF. The CDR3 nucleotides are TGTGCCAGCAGCGGGGGGACTAGCGGCTCCTACGAGCAGTACTTC. This rearrangement joins TRBV9 to TRBJ2-7, with 11 nucleotides matching TRBD2. CDR1 and CDR2 (germline): SGDLS, YYNGEE. Trimming at V came to 3 bases and at J to 0 bases, leaving 2 bases not matched to a gene. The CDR3 runs to 15 residues.

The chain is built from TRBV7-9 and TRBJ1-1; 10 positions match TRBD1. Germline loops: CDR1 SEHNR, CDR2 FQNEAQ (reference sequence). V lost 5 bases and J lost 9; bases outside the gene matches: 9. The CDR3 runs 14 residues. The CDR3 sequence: CASSPGTGEGKAFF. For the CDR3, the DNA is TGTGCCAGCAGCCCGGGGACAGGGGAAGGTAAAGCTTTCTTT.

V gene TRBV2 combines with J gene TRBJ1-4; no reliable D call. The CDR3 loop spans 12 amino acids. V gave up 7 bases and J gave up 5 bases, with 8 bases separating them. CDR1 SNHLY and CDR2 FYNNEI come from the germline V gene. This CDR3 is CASTGENEKLFF. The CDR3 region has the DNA TGTGCCAGCACCGGGGAAAATGAAAAACTGTTTTTT.

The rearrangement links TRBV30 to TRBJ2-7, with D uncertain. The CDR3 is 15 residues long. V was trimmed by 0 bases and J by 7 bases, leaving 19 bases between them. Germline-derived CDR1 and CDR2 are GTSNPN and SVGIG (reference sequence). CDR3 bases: TGTGCCTGGAGTGTACTGGCGCGACTGGTCTGGGAGCAGTACTTC. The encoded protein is CAWSVLARLVWEQYF.

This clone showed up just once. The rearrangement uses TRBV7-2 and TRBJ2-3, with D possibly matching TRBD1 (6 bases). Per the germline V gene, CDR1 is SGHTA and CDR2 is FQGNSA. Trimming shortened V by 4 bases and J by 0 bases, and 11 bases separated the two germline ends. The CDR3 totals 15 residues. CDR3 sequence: CASSSNRASTDTQYF. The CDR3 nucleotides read TGTGCCAGCAGCTCCAACAGGGCGAGCACAGATACGCAGTATTTT. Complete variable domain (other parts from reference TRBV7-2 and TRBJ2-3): GAGVSQSPSNKVTEKGKDVELRCDPISGHTALYWYRQSLGQGLEFLIYFQGNSAPDKSGLPSDRFSAERTGGSVSTLTIQRTQQEDSAVYLCASSSNRASTDTQYFGPGTRLTVL.

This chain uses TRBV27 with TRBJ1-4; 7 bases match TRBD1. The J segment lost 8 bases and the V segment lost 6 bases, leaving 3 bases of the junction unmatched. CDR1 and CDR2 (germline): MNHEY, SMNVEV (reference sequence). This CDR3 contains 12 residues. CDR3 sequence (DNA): TGTGCCAGCAGGTCGACAGGGGAAAAACTGTTTTTT. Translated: CASRSTGEKLFF.